Shown below are 32 T cell receptor beta chains from a single sample sequenced in a study of blood T cell repertoires in COVID-19 (dated by TCRdb to the early 2020s). The protocol used for the library was the immunoSEQ multiplex PCR assay. Sourced from immuneACCESS, this table was stored by TCRdb with only in-frame sequences that have V and J called. A share of the clones is absent; for the studies checked, an unresolved V gene accounts for under half, and the remainder has no known explanation. The sample contains fewer than 300,000 clones, 85% to 90% of them found a single time. More than 10% of the sample goes to the ten largest clones. Sequenced material: peripheral blood. These receptor sequences come from a human donor in a cohort sampled during active COVID-19.

The rearrangement uses TRBV5-4 and TRBJ2-7; 8 nucleotides agree with TRBD1. This CDR3 has 13 residues. J lost 5 bases, V lost 4 bases, and 5 bases had no gene match. CDR1 is SGHNT, CDR2 YYREEE, per germline (reference sequence). The DNA of the CDR3 is TGTGCCAGCAGCAACGGACAGGGTCACGAGCAGTACTTC. Translating it yields CASSNGQGHEQYF.

This chain joins TRBV4-2 and TRBJ1-6, with D maybe TRBD1 (6 bases). The V and J ends lost 2 bases and 0 bases respectively, with 14 bases between them. The germline V gene encodes CDR1 LGHNA and CDR2 YNFKEQ. This CDR3 has 18 amino acids. CDR3 residues: CASSQSDRTSSYNSPLHF. Here the CDR3 DNA reads TGTGCCAGCAGCCAAAGTGACAGGACGAGCTCCTATAATTCACCCCTCCACTTT.

This sequence joins TRBV7-9 and TRBJ2-7, with 10 bases matching TRBD2. This CDR3 has 15 residues. V trimming: 2 bases; J trimming: 7 bases; junction bases outside the gene matches: 8. Looked up from germline, CDR1 is SEHNR and CDR2 is FQNEAQ (reference sequence). The chain's CDR3 is CASSLQSSGSQEQYF. For the CDR3, the DNA is TGTGCCAGCAGCTTACAGTCTAGCGGGAGTCAAGAGCAGTACTTC.

The V gene is TRBV4-1, the J gene TRBJ1-1; D uncertain. The V and J ends lost 4 bases and 4 bases respectively, with 16 bases between them. The CDR3 has 15 residues. Germline assignment: CDR1 MGHRA and CDR2 YSYEKL. CDR3 amino acids: CASSREGGMGTEAFF. The DNA for the CDR3 is TGCGCCAGCAGCCGCGAGGGTGGTATGGGCACTGAAGCTTTCTTT.

The V and J genes are TRBV19 and TRBJ2-6; TRBD1 agrees at 7 bases. This CDR3 spans 17 amino acids. The junction had 11 bases not matched to a gene; V was cut back by 6 bases and J by 3 bases. Germline V gene sequence: CDR1 LNHDA, CDR2 SQIVND (reference sequence). This CDR3 reads CASRRTGPGGGANVLTF. The CDR3 nucleotides read TGTGCCAGTAGGAGGACAGGCCCAGGCGGTGGGGCCAACGTCCTGACTTTC. The entire variable domain, with the rest obtained from reference TRBV19 and TRBJ2-6, is as follows: DGGITQSPKYLFRKEGQNVTLSCEQNLNHDAMYWYRQDPGQGLRLIYYSQIVNDFQKGDIAEGYSVSREKKESFPLTVTSAQKNPTAFYLCASRRTGPGGGANVLTFGAGSRLTVL.

The sample holds one count of this clone. The chain links TRBV7-8 to TRBJ1-4, with 8 bases that match TRBD1. The V and J ends lost 1 base and 4 bases, in that order; junction bases with no gene match: 11. Germline CDR1 and CDR2: SGHVS and FQNEAQ. The CDR3 covers 18 residues. The CDR3 region has the DNA TGTGCCAGCAGCTTAGTAAGGACAGGGACCACCAATAATGAAAAACTGTTTTTT. This translates into CASSLVRTGTTNNEKLFF.

The V call is TRBV5-6, the J call TRBJ2-2, with D possibly matching TRBD1 (6 bases). Germline CDR1 and CDR2: SGHDT and YYEEEE. Trimming shortened V by 5 bases and J by 2 bases, and 13 bases separated the two germline ends. The CDR3 is made up of 15 amino acids. The DNA of the CDR3 is TGTGCCAGCAGTTACAGGGATGGTAACACCGGGGAGCTGTTTTTT. This gives the protein CASSYRDGNTGELFF.

Written as DNA, the CDR3 is TGTGCCACCTCAACCGTTCAGGGTAGTGAAGGCAATCAGCCCCAGCATTTT. Encoded protein: CATSTVQGSEGNQPQHF. The V gene is TRBV10-3, the J gene TRBJ1-5; a possible D gene is TRBD1 (5 bases). This CDR3 comprises 17 residues. The V end was cut by 10 bases, the J end by 2 bases, with 24 bases between. CDR1 is ENHRY and CDR2 is SYGVKD in the germline V gene.

The chain recombines TRBV19 with TRBJ2-2; TRBD2 aligns across 13 bases. V lost 9 bases and J lost 4; bases outside the gene matches: 2. The germline CDR1 and CDR2 sequences are LNHDA and SQIVND (reference sequence). The CDR3 totals 14 residues. CDR3 sequence (DNA): TGTGCCAGCGGACTAGCGGGAGTCACCGGGGAGCTGTTTTTT. This translates into CASGLAGVTGELFF.

V usage is TRBV5-4 and J usage is TRBJ2-6; D not certain. The V and J ends lost 10 bases and 0 bases respectively, with 8 bases between them. Per the germline V gene, CDR1 is SGHNT and CDR2 is YYREEE (reference sequence). The CDR3 spans 13 residues. CDR3 residues: CAVHSSGANVLTF. The CDR3 DNA sequence: TGTGCCGTCCATAGCTCTGGGGCCAACGTCCTGACTTTC.

V usage is TRBV19 and J usage is TRBJ1-2, with D possibly being TRBD1 (6 bases). Germline values: CDR1 LNHDA, CDR2 SQIVND (reference sequence). The CDR3 covers 14 residues. Trimming pared 3 bases from V and 7 bases from J, leaving 15 bases between. The CDR3 protein is CASSIGGPLVGYTF. CDR3 coding DNA: TGTGCCAGTAGTATTGGGGGCCCCCTGGTTGGCTACACCTTC.

CDR3: CATSDPRTTQGTQYF. The CDR3 region has the DNA TGTGCCACCAGTGATCCCAGGACCACACAGGGTACGCAGTATTTT. This chain joins TRBV24-1 and TRBJ2-3; TRBD1 is a possible D gene (6 bases). Germline CDR1 reads KGHDR; CDR2 reads SFDVKD. V lost 3 bases to trimming and J lost 8 bases, with 17 bases between them. The CDR3 spans 15 residues.

A single count supports this clone. The chain joins TRBV5-1 to TRBJ2-1; 8 bases fit TRBD2. Germline CDR1 reads SGHRS; CDR2 reads YFSETQ. This CDR3 has 18 residues. V gave up 0 bases and J gave up 0 bases; unmatched junction bases: 8. Here the CDR3 DNA reads TGCGCCAGCAGCTTGGGGTCCCGGGGGGGAGGCTCCTACAATGAGCAGTTCTTC. It specifies CASSLGSRGGGSYNEQFF. Using reference TRBV5-1 and TRBJ2-1 for the parts outside the CDR3, the full variable domain is KAGVTQTPRYLIKTRGQQVTLSCSPISGHRSVSWYQQTPGQGLQFLFEYFSETQRNKGNFPGRFSGRQFSNSRSEMNVSTLELGDSALYLCASSLGSRGGGSYNEQFFGPGTRLTVL.

The gene calls are TRBV3-1 (or the pseudogene TRBV3-2) and TRBJ2-2, with a weak D call TRBD1 (6 bases). V was cut by 2 bases and J by 6 bases, with 16 bases left in between. The V gene's germline CDR1 is LGHDT and CDR2 YNNKEL (reference sequence). This CDR3 has 16 residues. This chain's CDR3 is CASSQQGIVSPGELFF. The CDR3 coding sequence is TGTGCCAGCAGCCAACAGGGGATAGTCAGTCCCGGGGAGCTGTTTTTT.

The chain uses TRBV6-5 and TRBJ2-1, with 8 nucleotides matching TRBD1. This CDR3 comprises 13 residues. With V trimmed by 8 bases and J by 9 bases, 9 bases remained unmatched. Germline lookup yields CDR1 MNHEY and CDR2 SVGAGI. The CDR3 protein is CASGIRQGSEQFF. The CDR3 bases are TGTGCCAGCGGCATTAGACAGGGGTCTGAGCAGTTCTTC.

V is TRBV30 and J is TRBJ1-5; TRBD1 matches at 7 bases. CDR1 is GTSNPN and CDR2 is SVGIG in the germline V gene (reference sequence). V lost 3 bases to trimming and J lost 2 bases; unmatched junction nucleotides: 4. The CDR3 has 14 amino acids. For the CDR3, the DNA is TGTGCCTGGAGGACAGGGCGCGGCAATCAGCCCCAGCATTTT. Its translation is CAWRTGRGNQPQHF.

The chain links TRBV24-1 to TRBJ2-2; the match to TRBD2 covers 7 bases. J gave up 3 bases and V 4 bases, and 7 bases lay outside the gene matches. CDR3 length equals 16 residues. Germline lookup yields CDR1 KGHDR and CDR2 SFDVKD. In DNA form, the CDR3 reads TGTGCCACCAGTGACCCTCAGGGAGGGGACACCGGGGAGCTGTTTTTT. Encoded protein: CATSDPQGGDTGELFF.

The chain uses TRBV18 and TRBJ2-1; no firm D call. The CDR3 runs to 15 residues. In germline, CDR1 is KGHSH, CDR2 LQKENI. V was trimmed by 3 bases and J by 2 bases, leaving 11 bases between them. The chain's CDR3 is CASSPPGLPYNEQFF. The CDR3 nucleotides read TGTGCCAGCTCACCCCCCGGGTTGCCCTACAATGAGCAGTTCTTC.

This chain connects TRBV5-1 to TRBJ2-1; 11 nucleotides line up with TRBD2. Germline assignment: CDR1 SGHRS and CDR2 YFSETQ. CDR3 size: 14 residues. Losses at the gene ends were 5 bases for V and 9 bases for J; bases not matched to a gene: 7. The CDR3 nucleotides read TGCGCCAGCAGAATCGATAGCGGGAGGGGTGAGCAGTTCTTC. Translated: CASRIDSGRGEQFF.

Here the CDR3 reads CASKGTSGRSEQFF. CDR3 coding DNA: TGTGCCAGCAAGGGGACTAGCGGGAGGTCGGAGCAGTTCTTC. This chain connects TRBV27 to TRBJ2-1, with TRBD2 identical over 15 bases. CDR1 and CDR2 (germline): MNHEY, SMNVEV (reference sequence). V was pared by 7 bases and J by 10 bases, with 5 bases of the junction left unmatched. The CDR3 is 14 amino acids.

This clone was seen a handful of times. V and J are TRBV28 and TRBJ2-3, with TRBD2 matching over 8 bases. Germline CDR1 MDHEN, CDR2 SYDVKM. Trimming removed 4 bases from V and 11 bases from J; junction bases left unmatched: 8. CDR3 length: 13 amino acids. CDR3 amino acids: CASSSPPAGVQYF. The CDR3 bases are TGTGCCAGCAGTTCCCCCCCAGCGGGAGTGCAGTATTTT.

The chain uses TRBV19 and TRBJ2-1; 7 nucleotides agree with TRBD2. This CDR3 spans 18 amino acids. CDR1 and CDR2 (germline): LNHDA, SQIVND (reference sequence). Trimming took 5 bases from V and 6 from J; bases not matched to a gene: 19. The CDR3 DNA follows: TGTGCCAGTAGTCCTCGGAGGACTAGGAATGTGGCCCCCAATGAGCAGTTCTTC. It specifies CASSPRRTRNVAPNEQFF. Variable domain in full (rest from reference TRBV19 and TRBJ2-1): DGGITQSPKYLFRKEGQNVTLSCEQNLNHDAMYWYRQDPGQGLRLIYYSQIVNDFQKGDIAEGYSVSREKKESFPLTVTSAQKNPTAFYLCASSPRRTRNVAPNEQFFGPGTRLTVL.

The V gene is TRBV20-1, the J gene TRBJ2-1; the match to TRBD2 covers 10 bases. Germline loops: CDR1 DFQATT, CDR2 SNEGSKA (reference sequence). This CDR3 comprises 16 residues. Trimming took 3 bases from V and 6 from J; bases not matched to a gene: 11. CDR3 sequence (DNA): TGCAGTGCTAGTCTACCGGCTAGCGGGAGTTTCAATGAGCAGTTCTTC. This sequence encodes CSASLPASGSFNEQFF.

The chain uses TRBV5-1 and TRBJ1-2; possibly TRBD1 for D (5 bases). V was cut by 2 bases and J by 4 bases, with 9 bases left in between. This CDR3 contains 13 residues. The germline CDR1 and CDR2 sequences are SGHRS and YFSETQ. CDR3 DNA sequence: TGCGCCAGCAGCTTACAGGACACCTATGGCTACACCTTC. It is translated as CASSLQDTYGYTF.

The rearrangement joins TRBV29-1 to TRBJ2-7; a possible D gene is TRBD2 (7 bases). V dropped 8 bases and J dropped 4 bases, with 21 bases sitting between them. The germline gives CDR1 SQVTM, CDR2 ANQGSEA. The CDR3 extends over 14 amino acids. The CDR3 sequence is CSCFGGAFEYEQYF. CDR3 DNA sequence: TGCAGCTGTTTTGGGGGGGCCTTCGAGTACGAGCAGTACTTC.

The chain combines TRBV19 with TRBJ1-2, with 8 bases that match TRBD1. The CDR3 is 13 amino acids. CDR1 LNHDA and CDR2 SQIVND come from the germline V gene (reference sequence). V shed 9 bases and J 4 bases; nucleotides not matched to a gene: 7. The CDR3 region has the DNA TGTGCCAGCAAGCCAGGGGGCGCCTATGGCTACACCTTC. It encodes CASKPGGAYGYTF.

The gene calls are TRBV5-1 and TRBJ2-5; the D gene is possibly TRBD1 (5 bases). The CDR3 length is 15 residues. CDR1 and CDR2 (germline): SGHRS, YFSETQ. Trimming left V 4 bases short and J 1 base short, with 14 bases between. In nucleotides, the CDR3 is TGCGCCAGCAGCCCTCCCTCTGGGGCCCAAGAGACCCAGTACTTC. Translation gives CASSPPSGAQETQYF.

The chain uses TRBV18 and TRBJ2-7; TRBD1 matches at 7 bases. Germline CDR1 KGHSH, CDR2 LQKENI. After removal of 4 bases from V and 1 base from J, the junction contained 7 bases not matched to a gene. This CDR3 is 15 amino acids long. This CDR3 reads CASSRGGAESYEQYF. For the CDR3, the DNA is TGTGCCAGCTCACGAGGGGGCGCGGAGTCCTACGAGCAGTACTTC.

V usage is TRBV18 and J usage is TRBJ2-5, with D possibly matching TRBD1 (6 bases). This CDR3 is 17 amino acids long. CDR1 is KGHSH and CDR2 is LQKENI in the germline V gene. The ends were cut back, 2 bases at V and 1 base at J, with 17 bases in the middle. Here the CDR3 DNA reads TGTGCCAGCTCACCAATCCCTTCCCCGGACAGCCAAGAGACCCAGTACTTC. Its translation is CASSPIPSPDSQETQYF.

The genes are TRBV5-5 and TRBJ2-7; weak D call: TRBD1 (7 bases). Germline V gene lookup returns CDR1 SGHKS and CDR2 YYEKEE (reference sequence). The V end was cut by 4 bases, the J end by 2 bases, with 16 bases between. The CDR3 has 15 amino acids. The CDR3 region is CASSRGTVGAYEQYF. Written as DNA, the CDR3 is TGTGCCAGCAGCCGGGGGACAGTCGGGGCCTACGAGCAGTACTTC. The full variable domain, in which reference TRBV5-5 and TRBJ2-7 provide the parts outside the CDR3, is DAGVTQSPTHLIKTRGQQVTLRCSPISGHKSVSWYQQVLGQGPQFIFQYYEKEERGRGNFPDRFSARQFPNYSSELNVNALLLGDSALYLCASSRGTVGAYEQYFGPGTRLTVT.

CDR3 residues: CASSLQTGNTIYF. The CDR3, as DNA: TGTGCCAGCAGCTTACAAACTGGAAACACCATATATTTT. The chain has TRBV7-2 and TRBJ1-3; D is ambiguous. The germline V and J ends were trimmed by 2 bases and 2 bases, with 4 bases remaining between them. Germline assignment: CDR1 SGHTA and CDR2 FQGNSA. The CDR3 extends over 13 amino acids.

V usage is TRBV5-1 and J usage is TRBJ2-6; weak D call: TRBD2 (6 bases). CDR3 length equals 18 residues. Trimming removed 0 bases from V and 0 bases from J, with 13 bases in between. Germline V gene lookup returns CDR1 SGHRS and CDR2 YFSETQ. In DNA, the CDR3 is TGCGCCAGCAGCTTGGCCGCCGGGAGCCTCTCTGGGGCCAACGTCCTGACTTTC. Its protein product is CASSLAAGSLSGANVLTF.